This paragraph reports one TCR beta chain. This entry is derived from a study of blood T cell repertoires in COVID-19. Turning to the study itself: Sites in the United States, Italy and Spain provided acute and convalescent COVID-19 samples. The cDNA or gDNA used as material had been derived from T cells, B-cell-depleted T cells, or PBMCs.

Seattle cases were enrolled at active infection and followed longitudinally. Profiled with immunoSEQ multiplex PCR; TCRdb holds only in-frame clones, not every one. The table shows around 430,000 clones, with about nine tenths occurring only once. The CDR3 length is 14 residues. With 4 bases removed from V and 4 bases from J, the gap between germline ends came to 13 bases. Germline V gene sequence: CDR1 SGDLS, CDR2 YYNGEE. The receptor was isolated from a woman between 45 and 65 years old with COVID-19, enrolled during active disease. This chain connects TRBV9 to TRBJ2-3; D is possibly TRBD2 (6 bases). The specimen was peripheral blood. CDR3 amino acids: CASSPRDFPDTQYF. DNA for the CDR3: TGTGCCAGCAGCCCACGGGACTTTCCAGATACGCAGTATTTT.